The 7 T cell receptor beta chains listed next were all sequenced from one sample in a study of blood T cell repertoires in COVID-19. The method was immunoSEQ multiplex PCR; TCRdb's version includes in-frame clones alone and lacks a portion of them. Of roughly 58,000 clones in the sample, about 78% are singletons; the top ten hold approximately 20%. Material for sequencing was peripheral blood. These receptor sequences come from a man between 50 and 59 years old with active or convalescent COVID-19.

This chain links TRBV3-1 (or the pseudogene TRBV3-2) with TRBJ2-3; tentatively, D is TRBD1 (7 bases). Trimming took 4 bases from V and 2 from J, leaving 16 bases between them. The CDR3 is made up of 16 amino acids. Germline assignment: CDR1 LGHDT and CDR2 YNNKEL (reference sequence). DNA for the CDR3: TGTGCCAGCAGCCTCCGAGGAGGGGGCAACACAGATACGCAGTATTTT. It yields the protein CASSLRGGGNTDTQYF.

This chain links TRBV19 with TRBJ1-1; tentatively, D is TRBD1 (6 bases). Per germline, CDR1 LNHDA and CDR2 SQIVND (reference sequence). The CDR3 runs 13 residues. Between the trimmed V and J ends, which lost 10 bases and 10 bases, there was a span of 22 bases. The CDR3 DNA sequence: TGTGCCACCCATGGGGGGGCGGGGGTGGGAGCTTTCTTT. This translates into CATHGGAGVGAFF.

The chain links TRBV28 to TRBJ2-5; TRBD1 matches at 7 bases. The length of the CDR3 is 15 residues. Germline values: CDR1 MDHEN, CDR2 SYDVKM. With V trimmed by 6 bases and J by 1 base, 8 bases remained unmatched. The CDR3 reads CASSPFGTVQETQYF. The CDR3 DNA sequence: TGTGCCAGCAGCCCTTTCGGGACAGTCCAAGAGACCCAGTACTTC. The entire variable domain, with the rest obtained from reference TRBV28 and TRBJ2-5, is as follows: DVKVTQSSRYLVKRTGEKVFLECVQDMDHENMFWYRQDPGLGLRLIYFSYDVKMKEKGDIPEGYSVSREKKERFSLILESASTNQTSMYLCASSPFGTVQETQYFGPGTRLLVL.

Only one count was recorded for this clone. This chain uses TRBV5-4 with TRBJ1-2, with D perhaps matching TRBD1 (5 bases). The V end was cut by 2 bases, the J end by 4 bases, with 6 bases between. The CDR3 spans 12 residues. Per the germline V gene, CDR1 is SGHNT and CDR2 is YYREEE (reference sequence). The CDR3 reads CASSLDSYGYTF. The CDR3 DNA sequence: TGTGCCAGCAGCTTAGACAGCTATGGCTACACCTTC.

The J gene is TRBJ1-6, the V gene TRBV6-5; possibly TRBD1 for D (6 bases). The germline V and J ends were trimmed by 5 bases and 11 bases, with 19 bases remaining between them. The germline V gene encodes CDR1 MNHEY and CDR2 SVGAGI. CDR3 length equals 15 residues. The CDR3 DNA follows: TGTGCCAGCAGTAGAGGTGGGACACAAGGTCCACCCCTCCACTTT. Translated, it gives CASSRGGTQGPPLHF.

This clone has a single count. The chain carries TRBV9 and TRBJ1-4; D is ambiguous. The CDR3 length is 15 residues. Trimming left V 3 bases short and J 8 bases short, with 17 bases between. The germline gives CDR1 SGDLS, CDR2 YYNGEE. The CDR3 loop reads CASSALGSSGEKLFF. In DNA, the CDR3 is TGTGCCAGCAGCGCCCTAGGGAGTAGTGGGGAAAAACTGTTTTTT.

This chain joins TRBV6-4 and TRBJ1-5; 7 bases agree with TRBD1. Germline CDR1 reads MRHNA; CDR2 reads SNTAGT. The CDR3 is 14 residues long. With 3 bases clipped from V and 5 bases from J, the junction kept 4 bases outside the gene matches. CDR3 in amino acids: CASSERQGDQPQHF. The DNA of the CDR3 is TGTGCCAGCAGTGAAAGACAGGGTGATCAGCCCCAGCATTTT.